This entry features one TCR beta chain sequence. Its antigen remains unknown. The entry originates in a study of human T cells and chemical hapten exposure. About the study: Scalp application of diphenylcyclopropenone was performed weekly in patients across the entire roughly 25-week study.

V was cut by 5 bases and J by 6 bases, with 14 bases left in between. The germline gives CDR1 SGHTA, CDR2 FQGNSA. This CDR3 spans 14 amino acids. Regarding time point: patch test 2, 6 weeks after DPC sensitization. Indicated treatment: therapeutic diphenylcyclopropenone sensitization with weekly scalp DPC. Individual cDNA molecules in this library carried unique molecular identifiers. From the RACE reads, TCRdb called clonotypes with MiXCR, one entry per CDR3 protein. The sample gives about 400,000 distinct CDR3 sequences, just under 6.5% of which show up once; around 6% is in the top ten. Findings and caveats of the study: The donors suffered from alopecia, so their immune response may not match that of healthy people. Versus controls, expanded TCRs had significantly more large CDR3 similarity clusters.

The chain couples TRBV7-2 to TRBJ2-1; tentative D call: TRBD1 (6 bases). This TCR derives from a woman aged 18-29 years with alopecia areata. Some clones in this sample may be carry-over from other donors' samples. The starting material was whole blood, obtained in connection with sensitization to the hapten diphenylcyclopropenone (DPC). The CDR3, as DNA: TGTGCCAGCAGCCGACAGGCTTCGTCCAATGAGCAGTTCTTC. It specifies CASSRQASSNEQFF.